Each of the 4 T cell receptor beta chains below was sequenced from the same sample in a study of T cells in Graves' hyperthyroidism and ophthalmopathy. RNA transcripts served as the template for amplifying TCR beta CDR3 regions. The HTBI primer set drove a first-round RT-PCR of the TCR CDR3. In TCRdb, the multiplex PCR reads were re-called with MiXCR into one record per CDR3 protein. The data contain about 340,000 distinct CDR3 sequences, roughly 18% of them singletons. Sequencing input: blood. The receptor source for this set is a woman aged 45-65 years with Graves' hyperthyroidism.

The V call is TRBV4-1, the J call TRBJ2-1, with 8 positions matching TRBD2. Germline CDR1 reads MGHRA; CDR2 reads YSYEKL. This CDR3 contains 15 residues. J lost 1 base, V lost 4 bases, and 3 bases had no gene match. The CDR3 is CASSLLAASYNEQFF. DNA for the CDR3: TGCGCCAGCAGCCTACTAGCGGCATCCTACAATGAGCAGTTCTTC.

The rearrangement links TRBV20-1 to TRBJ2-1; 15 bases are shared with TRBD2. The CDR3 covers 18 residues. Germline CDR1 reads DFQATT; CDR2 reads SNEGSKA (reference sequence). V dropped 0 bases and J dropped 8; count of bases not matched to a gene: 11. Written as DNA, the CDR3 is TGCAGTGCTAGAGATTGGACTAGCGGGAGGGCCCCCACGGATGAGCAGTTCTTC. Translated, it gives CSARDWTSGRAPTDEQFF.

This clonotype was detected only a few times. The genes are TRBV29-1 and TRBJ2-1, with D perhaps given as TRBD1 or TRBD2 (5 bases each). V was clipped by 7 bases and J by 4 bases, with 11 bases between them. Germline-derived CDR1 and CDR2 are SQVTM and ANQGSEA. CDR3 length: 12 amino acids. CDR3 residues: CSAGTEYNEQFF. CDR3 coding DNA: TGCAGCGCCGGGACGGAATACAATGAGCAGTTCTTC.

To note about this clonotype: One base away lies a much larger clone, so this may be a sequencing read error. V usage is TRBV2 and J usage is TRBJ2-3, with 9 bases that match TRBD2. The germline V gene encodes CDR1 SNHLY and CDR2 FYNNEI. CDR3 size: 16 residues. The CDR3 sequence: CASGDLTSGSTDTQYF. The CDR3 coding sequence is TGTGCCAGCGGTGATCTGACTAGCGGTAGCACAGATACGCAGTATTTT.